This TCR beta chain was retrieved from a study of spatial heterogeneity in lung cancer. V lost 3 bases and J 6 bases, leaving 20 bases between the germline ends. Germline V gene lookup returns CDR1 SGHDT and CDR2 YYEEEE. CDR3 length: 16 residues. The study tagged each TCR cDNA molecule with a unique molecular identifier. TCRdb passed the 5' RACE reads through MiXCR, listing each CDR3 protein once. The sample has about 6,900 distinct CDR3 sequences, around 3.7% seen once. By share, this clonotype ranks as medium-sized (0.01 to 0.1%). Within a library made for alpha chains, this beta chain is off target, and its count is uninformative. Regarding time point: sample taken at primary tumor resection. Extraction of whole RNA from tumor, nontumor lung or frozen PBMC preceded unsorted sequencing. Untreated early-stage non-small cell lung cancer patients, around 70 in total, were the donors.

The sample was normal lung tissue next to the tumor, taken at surgery. The V and J genes are TRBV5-6 and TRBJ2-3; tentatively, D is TRBD2 (6 bases). This sequence was found in a female donor with early-stage non-small cell lung cancer. The DNA of the CDR3 is TGTGCCAGCAGCTCCGGAGGTGCGGGGCGTGGGGATACGCAGTATTTT. It translates to CASSSGGAGRGDTQYF.